The 15 T cell receptor beta chains below were found in one sample sequenced in a study of response to subunit inactivated influenza vaccine. Via MiXCR, TCRdb re-called the RT-PCR reads, giving one row per CDR3 protein. The table has 860,000 or so distinct CDR3 sequences, less than 25% seen once. The sequencing here drew on PBMCs from blood, taken 5 days after vaccination. The receptors shown here come from a man aged 45 to 65 who received an inactivated influenza vaccine.

This clonotype has a handful of counts. The J gene is TRBJ2-2, the V gene TRBV5-1; D might be TRBD1 or TRBD2, each matching 5 bases. Trimming shortened V by 4 bases and J by 4 bases, and 14 bases separated the two germline ends. In germline, CDR1 is SGHRS, CDR2 YFSETQ. CDR3 length: 15 amino acids. CDR3 coding DNA: TGCGCCAGCAGCACGGGACCAACGGGCACCGGGGAGCTGTTTTTT. Translating gives CASSTGPTGTGELFF.

This clonotype was seen a handful of times. Mismatch with germline at one junction end may stem from a read error. The rearrangement uses TRBV7-8 and TRBJ2-1; maybe TRBD2 (6 bases). Germline V CDR1 and CDR2: SGHVS, FQNEAQ. This CDR3 is 14 amino acids long. In nucleotides, the CDR3 is TGTGCCAGCAGCGCTGGGGACTCCAACAATGAGCAGTTCTTC. Its translation is CASSAGDSNNEQFF.

In this sample, this clonotype turned up once. A read error may produce the germline difference seen at one junction end. The chain recombines TRBV10-3 with TRBJ2-1; D gene uncertain. Germline values: CDR1 ENHRY, CDR2 SYGVKD. This CDR3 region has 11 residues. The CDR3 loop reads CSILLNNEQFF. CDR3 bases: TGTTCCATCCTTTTGAACAATGAGCAGTTCTTC.

This chain links TRBV4-3 with TRBJ1-3; D uncertain. Germline V gene sequence: CDR1 LGHNA, CDR2 YSLEER. The CDR3 consists of 16 residues. Trimming took 0 bases from V and 0 from J, leaving 9 bases between them. The CDR3 DNA is TGCGCCAGCAGCCAAGATCCGTACAACTCTGGAAACACCATATATTTT. Amino acids: CASSQDPYNSGNTIYF.

The rearrangement links TRBV5-8 to TRBJ2-2, with 9 nucleotides matching TRBD1. J lost 5 bases, V lost 7 bases, and 3 bases had no gene match. CDR1 and CDR2 from the germline V gene are SGHTS and YDEGEE. The CDR3 contains 13 residues. The CDR3 DNA sequence: TGTGCCAGCCTGACAGGGGGTACCGGGGAGCTGTTTTTT. It translates to CASLTGGTGELFF.

The sample holds a few counts of this clonotype. The chain employs TRBV6-5 and TRBJ1-2; perhaps TRBD1 as D (5 bases). The CDR3 has 12 amino acids. Germline-derived CDR1 and CDR2 are MNHEY and SVGAGI. V was clipped by 7 bases and J by 8 bases, with 14 bases between them. The CDR3 sequence is CASTTQGGGYTF. CDR3 in DNA: TGTGCCAGCACCACGCAGGGTGGCGGCTACACCTTC.

The table lists this clonotype with a few counts. The chain uses TRBV20-1 and TRBJ2-1, with D perhaps given as TRBD1 or TRBD2 (5 bases each). Germline assignment: CDR1 DFQATT and CDR2 SNEGSKA (reference sequence). CDR3 length: 14 amino acids. CDR3 sequence reads: CSTRAQRGYNEQFF. CDR3 DNA sequence: TGCTCAACTAGGGCTCAGAGGGGATACAATGAGCAGTTCTTC.

The sample holds a few counts of this clonotype. CDR3 sequence reads: CASSLDGGSSYEQYF. CDR3 nucleotides: TGCGCCAGCAGCTTGGACGGGGGCAGCTCCTACGAGCAGTACTTC. The genes are TRBV5-1 and TRBJ2-7; tentatively, D is TRBD1 or TRBD2 (6 bases each). Germline V gene data show CDR1 as SGHRS and CDR2 as YFSETQ. This CDR3 comprises 15 residues. V shed 0 bases and J shed 0 bases, with 10 bases lying between them.

This clonotype was observed a handful of times. This chain joins TRBV5-6 and TRBJ1-5; D may be TRBD1 (5 bases). This CDR3 is 16 amino acids long. The ends were cut back, 1 base at V and 0 bases at J, with 11 bases in the middle. Germline assignment: CDR1 SGHDT and CDR2 YYEEEE. DNA for the CDR3: TGTGCCAGCAGCTTGAATGACGGACATAGCAATCAGCCCCAGCATTTT. Protein sequence: CASSLNDGHSNQPQHF.

This chain links TRBV4-1 with TRBJ2-1; 9 positions match TRBD1. The germline CDR1 and CDR2 sequences are MGHRA and YSYEKL. V gave up 5 bases and J gave up 3 bases; unmatched junction bases: 5. This CDR3 is built from 15 residues. The CDR3 DNA reads as TGCGCCAGCAGCACACAGGGGGCAAACTACAATGAGCAGTTCTTC. It is translated as CASSTQGANYNEQFF.

This rearrangement joins TRBV28 to TRBJ2-5; D gene uncertain. Between the trimmed V and J ends, which lost 5 bases and 2 bases, there was a span of 21 bases. This CDR3 comprises 17 residues. In germline, CDR1 is MDHEN, CDR2 SYDVKM. The CDR3 nucleotides are TGTGCCAGCAGTACCATTATATTGGTTGGAGTACAAGAGACCCAGTACTTC. Its protein product is CASSTIILVGVQETQYF.

The chain couples TRBV29-1 to TRBJ2-3; tentatively, D is TRBD2 (6 bases). The V gene lost 2 bases and the J gene lost 0 bases, with 9 bases spanning the gap. Per germline, CDR1 SQVTM and CDR2 ANQGSEA. The CDR3 runs to 14 residues. The CDR3 protein is CSVESGRSTDTQYF. The CDR3 DNA follows: TGCAGCGTTGAATCGGGGAGGAGCACAGATACGCAGTATTTT.

The rearrangement links TRBV20-1 to TRBJ2-7, with D hard to call. The CDR3 extends over 12 amino acids. Germline V gene data show CDR1 as DFQATT and CDR2 as SNEGSKA (reference sequence). Trimming removed 3 bases at V and 5 bases at J, with 11 bases between. CDR3 in DNA: TGCAGTGCTAGCACCCAAGTTGACGAGCAGTACTTC. Amino acids: CSASTQVDEQYF.

V usage is TRBV7-9 and J usage is TRBJ2-2; 7 bases are shared with TRBD1. CDR1 is SEHNR, CDR2 FQNEAQ, per germline (reference sequence). The CDR3 is 15 amino acids. Trimming at V came to 5 bases and at J to 7 bases, leaving 10 bases not matched to a gene. Here the CDR3 reads CASSPWDSGSGELFF. In DNA form, the CDR3 reads TGTGCCAGCAGCCCTTGGGACAGTGGTAGCGGGGAGCTGTTTTTT. Supplemented by reference TRBV7-9 and TRBJ2-2, the full variable domain reads DTGVSQNPRHKITKRGQNVTFRCDPISEHNRLYWYRQTLGQGPEFLTYFQNEAQLEKSRLLSDRFSAERPKGSFSTLEIQRTEQGDSAMYLCASSPWDSGSGELFFGEGSRLTVL.

This clonotype was seen more than once but under ten times. The rearrangement links TRBV4-3 to TRBJ2-7; D may correspond to TRBD1 or TRBD2 (5 bases each). The germline V gene has CDR1 LGHNA and CDR2 YSLEER. CDR3 size: 15 residues. Trimming cost V 0 bases and J 5 bases, with 14 bases left between them. The CDR3 DNA reads TGCGCCAGCAGCCAAGAACAGGACGACTACGACGAGCAGTACTTC. Translating gives CASSQEQDDYDEQYF.